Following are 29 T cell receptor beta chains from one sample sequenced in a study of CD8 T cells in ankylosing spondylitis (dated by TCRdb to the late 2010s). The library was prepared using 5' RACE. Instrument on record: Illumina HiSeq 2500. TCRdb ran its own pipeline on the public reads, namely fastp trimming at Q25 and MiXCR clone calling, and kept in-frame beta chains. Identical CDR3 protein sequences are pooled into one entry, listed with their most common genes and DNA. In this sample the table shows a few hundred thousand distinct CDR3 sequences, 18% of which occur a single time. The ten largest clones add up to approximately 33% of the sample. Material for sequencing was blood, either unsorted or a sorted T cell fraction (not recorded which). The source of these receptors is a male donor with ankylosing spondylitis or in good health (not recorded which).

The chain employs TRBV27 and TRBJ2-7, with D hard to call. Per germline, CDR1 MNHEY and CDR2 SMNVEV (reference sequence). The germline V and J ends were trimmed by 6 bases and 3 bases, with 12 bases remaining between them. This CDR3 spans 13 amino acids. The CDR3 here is CASSYAGSYEQYF. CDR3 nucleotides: TGTGCCAGCAGCTACGCCGGCAGCTACGAGCAGTACTTC.

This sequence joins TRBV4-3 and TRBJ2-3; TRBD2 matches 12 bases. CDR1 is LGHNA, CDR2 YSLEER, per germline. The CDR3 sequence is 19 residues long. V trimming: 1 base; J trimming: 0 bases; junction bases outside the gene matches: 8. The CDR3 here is CASSQGLAGVTYSTDTQYF. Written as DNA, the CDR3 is TGCGCCAGCAGCCAAGGACTAGCGGGAGTGACTTATAGCACAGATACGCAGTATTTT.

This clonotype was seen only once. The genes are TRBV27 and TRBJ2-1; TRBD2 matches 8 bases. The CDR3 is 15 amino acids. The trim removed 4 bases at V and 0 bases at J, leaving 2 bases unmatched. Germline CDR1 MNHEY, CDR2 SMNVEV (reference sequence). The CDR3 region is CASSSLADSYNEQFF. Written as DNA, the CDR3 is TGTGCCAGCAGTTCACTAGCGGACTCCTACAATGAGCAGTTCTTC.

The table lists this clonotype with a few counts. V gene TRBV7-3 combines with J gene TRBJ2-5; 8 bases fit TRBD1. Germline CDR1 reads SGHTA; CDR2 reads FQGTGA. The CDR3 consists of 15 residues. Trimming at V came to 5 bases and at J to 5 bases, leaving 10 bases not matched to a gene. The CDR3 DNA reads TGTGCCAGCAGCCTCGGGACAGGTTCCCTCGAGACCCAGTACTTC. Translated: CASSLGTGSLETQYF.

The CDR3 is CASSAGQNTGELFF. CDR3 coding DNA: TGCGCCAGCAGCGCAGGACAGAACACCGGGGAGCTGTTTTTT. V is TRBV5-1 and J is TRBJ2-2, with D possibly TRBD1 on 5 matching bases. There are 14 residues in the CDR3. Germline-derived CDR1 and CDR2 are SGHRS and YFSETQ. With 4 bases removed from V and 1 base from J, the gap between germline ends came to 8 bases.

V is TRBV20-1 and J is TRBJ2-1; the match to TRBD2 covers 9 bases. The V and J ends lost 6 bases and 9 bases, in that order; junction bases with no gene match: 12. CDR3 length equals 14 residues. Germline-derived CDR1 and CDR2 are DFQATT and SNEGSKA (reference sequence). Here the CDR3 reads CSAWRFSGRTEQFF. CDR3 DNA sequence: TGCAGTGCCTGGAGATTTAGCGGGAGAACTGAGCAGTTCTTC.

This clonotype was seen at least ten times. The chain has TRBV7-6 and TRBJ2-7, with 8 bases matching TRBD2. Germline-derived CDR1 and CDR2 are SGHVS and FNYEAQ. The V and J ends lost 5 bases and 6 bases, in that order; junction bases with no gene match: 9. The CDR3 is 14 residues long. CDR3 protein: CASSLGTRGTEQYF. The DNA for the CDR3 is TGTGCCAGCAGCCTTGGGACTAGAGGGACCGAGCAGTACTTC.

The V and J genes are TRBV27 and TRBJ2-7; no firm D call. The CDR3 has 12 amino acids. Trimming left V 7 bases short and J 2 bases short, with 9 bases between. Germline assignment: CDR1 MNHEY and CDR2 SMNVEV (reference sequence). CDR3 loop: CASTNSAYEQYF. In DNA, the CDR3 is TGTGCCAGCACTAATAGTGCCTACGAGCAGTACTTC.

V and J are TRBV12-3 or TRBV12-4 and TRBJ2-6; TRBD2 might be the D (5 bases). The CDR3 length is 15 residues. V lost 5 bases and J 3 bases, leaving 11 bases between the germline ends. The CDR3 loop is CASSATGDGANVLTF. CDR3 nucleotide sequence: TGTGCCAGCAGTGCCACCGGGGATGGGGCCAACGTCCTGACTTTC.

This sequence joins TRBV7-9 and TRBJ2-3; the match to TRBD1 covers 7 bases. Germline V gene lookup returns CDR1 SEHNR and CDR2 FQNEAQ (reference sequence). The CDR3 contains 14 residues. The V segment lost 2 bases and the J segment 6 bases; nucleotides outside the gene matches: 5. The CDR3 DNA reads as TGTGCCAGCAGCTTAAGACAGGGCGTTGATACGCAGTATTTT. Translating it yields CASSLRQGVDTQYF.

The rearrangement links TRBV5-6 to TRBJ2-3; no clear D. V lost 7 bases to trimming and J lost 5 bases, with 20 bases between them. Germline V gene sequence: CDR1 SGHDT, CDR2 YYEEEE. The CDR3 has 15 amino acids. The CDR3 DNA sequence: TGTGCCAGCGGCCCCCGGACCTCTTGGGGAGATACGCAGTATTTT. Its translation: CASGPRTSWGDTQYF.

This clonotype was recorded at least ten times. This CDR3 is CASSYTTGELFF. As DNA, the CDR3 is TGTGCCAGCAGTTACACGACCGGGGAGCTGTTTTTT. V is TRBV7-3 and J is TRBJ2-2; D is unresolved. This CDR3 is 12 amino acids long. Trimming left V 6 bases short and J 5 bases short, with 7 bases between. From germline, CDR1 is SGHTA and CDR2 FQGTGA.

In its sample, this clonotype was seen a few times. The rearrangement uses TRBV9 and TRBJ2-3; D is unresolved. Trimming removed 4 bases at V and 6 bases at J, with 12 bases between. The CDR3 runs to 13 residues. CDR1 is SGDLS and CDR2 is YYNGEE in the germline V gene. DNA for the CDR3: TGTGCCAGCAGCCCCCCTTTTCTCGATACGCAGTATTTT. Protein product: CASSPPFLDTQYF.

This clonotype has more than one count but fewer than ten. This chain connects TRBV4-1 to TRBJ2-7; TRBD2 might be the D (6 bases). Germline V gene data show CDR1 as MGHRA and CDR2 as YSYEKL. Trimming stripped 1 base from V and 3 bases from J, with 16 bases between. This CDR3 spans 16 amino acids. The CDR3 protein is CASSQAEGTPNYEQYF. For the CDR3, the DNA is TGCGCCAGCAGCCAAGCCGAAGGGACTCCAAACTACGAGCAGTACTTC.

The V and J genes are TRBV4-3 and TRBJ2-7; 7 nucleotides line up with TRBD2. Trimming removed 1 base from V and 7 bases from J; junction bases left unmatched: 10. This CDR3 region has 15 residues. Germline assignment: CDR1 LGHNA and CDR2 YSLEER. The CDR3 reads CASSQGGRDVGEQYF. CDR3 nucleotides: TGCGCCAGCAGCCAAGGTGGGAGGGACGTGGGAGAGCAGTACTTC.

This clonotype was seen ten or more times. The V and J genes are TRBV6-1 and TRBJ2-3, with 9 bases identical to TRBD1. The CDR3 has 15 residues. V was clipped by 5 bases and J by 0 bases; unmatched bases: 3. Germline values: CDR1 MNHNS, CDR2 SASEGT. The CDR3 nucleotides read TGTGCCAGCAGTCCCGGGACAGGGAGCACAGATACGCAGTATTTT. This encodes CASSPGTGSTDTQYF.

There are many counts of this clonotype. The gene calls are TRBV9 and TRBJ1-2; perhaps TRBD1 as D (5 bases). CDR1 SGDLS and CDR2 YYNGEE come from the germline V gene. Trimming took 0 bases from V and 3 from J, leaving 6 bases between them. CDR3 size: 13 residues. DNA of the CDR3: TGTGCCAGCAGCGTAGGAGGGGACTATGGCTACACCTTC. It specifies CASSVGGDYGYTF.

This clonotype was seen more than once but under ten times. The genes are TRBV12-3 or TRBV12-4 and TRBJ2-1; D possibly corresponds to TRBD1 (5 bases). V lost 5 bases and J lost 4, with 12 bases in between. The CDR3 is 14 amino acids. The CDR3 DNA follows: TGTGCCAGCAGTCTGCAGGGTGGTTACAATGAGCAGTTCTTC. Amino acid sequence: CASSLQGGYNEQFF.

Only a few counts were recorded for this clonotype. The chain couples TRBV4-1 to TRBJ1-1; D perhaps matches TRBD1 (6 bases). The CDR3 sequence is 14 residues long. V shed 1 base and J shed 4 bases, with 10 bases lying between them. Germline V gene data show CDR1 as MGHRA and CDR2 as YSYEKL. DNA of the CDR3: TGCGCCAGCAGCCAAGCCGGAGGGGGCACTGAAGCTTTCTTT. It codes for CASSQAGGGTEAFF.

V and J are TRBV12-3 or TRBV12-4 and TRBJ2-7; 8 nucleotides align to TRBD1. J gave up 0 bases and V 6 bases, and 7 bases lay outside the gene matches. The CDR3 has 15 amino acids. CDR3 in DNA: TGTGCCAGCAGCCGGGGGACAGGCTACTCCTACGAGCAGTACTTC. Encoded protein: CASSRGTGYSYEQYF.

The CDR3 DNA is TGTGCCAGCAGCTATACGAAGGGACAGCCCAGCACCGGGGAGCTGTTTTTT. This codes for CASSYTKGQPSTGELFF. The J gene is TRBJ2-2, the V gene TRBV7-6; 7 nucleotides match TRBD1. The germline V gene encodes CDR1 SGHVS and CDR2 FNYEAQ. This CDR3 has 17 residues. V lost 4 bases, J lost 4 bases, and 12 bases stayed unmatched.

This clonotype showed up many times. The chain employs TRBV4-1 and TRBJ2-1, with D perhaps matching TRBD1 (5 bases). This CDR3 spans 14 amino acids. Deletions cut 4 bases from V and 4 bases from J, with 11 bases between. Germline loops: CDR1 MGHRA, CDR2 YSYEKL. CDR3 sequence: CASSLPQEYNEQFF. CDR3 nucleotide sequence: TGCGCCAGCAGCCTCCCACAGGAGTACAATGAGCAGTTCTTC.

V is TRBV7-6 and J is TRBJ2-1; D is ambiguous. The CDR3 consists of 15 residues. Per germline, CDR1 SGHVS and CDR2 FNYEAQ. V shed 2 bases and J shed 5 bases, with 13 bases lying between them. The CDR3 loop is CASSLSLSGHNEQFF. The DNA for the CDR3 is TGTGCCAGCAGCTTAAGCCTATCCGGACACAATGAGCAGTTCTTC. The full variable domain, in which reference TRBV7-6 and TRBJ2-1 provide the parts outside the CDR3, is GAGVSQSPRYKVTKRGQDVALRCDPISGHVSLYWYRQALGQGPEFLTYFNYEAQQDKSGLPNDRFSAERPEGSISTLTIQRTEQRDSAMYRCASSLSLSGHNEQFFGPGTRLTVL.

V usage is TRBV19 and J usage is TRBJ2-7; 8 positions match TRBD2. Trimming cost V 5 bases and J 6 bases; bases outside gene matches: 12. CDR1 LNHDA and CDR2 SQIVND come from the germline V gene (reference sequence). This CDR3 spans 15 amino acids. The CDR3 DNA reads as TGTGCCAGTAGTCCAGGGGCAGCGGGAGCCTCCGAGCAGTACTTC. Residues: CASSPGAAGASEQYF.

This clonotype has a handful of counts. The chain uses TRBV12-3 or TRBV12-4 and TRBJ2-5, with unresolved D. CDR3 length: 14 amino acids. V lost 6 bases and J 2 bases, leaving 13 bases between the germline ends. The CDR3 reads CASSPNGLQETQYF. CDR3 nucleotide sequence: TGTGCCAGCAGCCCCAACGGCCTTCAAGAGACCCAGTACTTC.

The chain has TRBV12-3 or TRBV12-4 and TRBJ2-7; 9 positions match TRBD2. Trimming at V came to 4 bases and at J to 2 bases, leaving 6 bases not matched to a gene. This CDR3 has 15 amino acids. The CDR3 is CASSSIIAGAYEQYF. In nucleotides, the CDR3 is TGTGCCAGCAGTTCCATCATAGCGGGAGCCTACGAGCAGTACTTC.

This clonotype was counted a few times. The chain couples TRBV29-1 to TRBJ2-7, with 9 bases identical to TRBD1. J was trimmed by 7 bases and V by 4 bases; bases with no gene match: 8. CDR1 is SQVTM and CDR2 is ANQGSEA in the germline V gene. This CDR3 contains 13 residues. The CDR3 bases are TGCAGCGTTGTAGGGACAGGGATGCGGGAGCAGTACTTC. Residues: CSVVGTGMREQYF.

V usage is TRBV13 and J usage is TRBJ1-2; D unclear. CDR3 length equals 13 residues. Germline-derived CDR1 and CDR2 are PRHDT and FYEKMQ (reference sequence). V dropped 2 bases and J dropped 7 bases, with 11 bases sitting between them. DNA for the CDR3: TGTGCCAGCAGCTTATTTGGGGAGACTGGCTACACCTTC. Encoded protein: CASSLFGETGYTF. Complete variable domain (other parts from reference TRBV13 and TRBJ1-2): AAGVIQSPRHLIKEKRETATLKCYPIPRHDTVYWYQQGPGQDPQFLISFYEKMQSDKGSIPDRFSAQQFSDYHSELNMSSLELGDSALYFCASSLFGETGYTFGSGTRLTVV.

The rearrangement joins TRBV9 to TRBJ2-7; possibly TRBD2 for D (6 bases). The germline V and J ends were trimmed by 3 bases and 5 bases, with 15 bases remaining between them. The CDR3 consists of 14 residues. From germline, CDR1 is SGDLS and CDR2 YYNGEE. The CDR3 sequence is CASSAEGGIDEQYF. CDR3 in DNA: TGTGCCAGCAGCGCCGAAGGCGGGATTGACGAGCAGTACTTC.